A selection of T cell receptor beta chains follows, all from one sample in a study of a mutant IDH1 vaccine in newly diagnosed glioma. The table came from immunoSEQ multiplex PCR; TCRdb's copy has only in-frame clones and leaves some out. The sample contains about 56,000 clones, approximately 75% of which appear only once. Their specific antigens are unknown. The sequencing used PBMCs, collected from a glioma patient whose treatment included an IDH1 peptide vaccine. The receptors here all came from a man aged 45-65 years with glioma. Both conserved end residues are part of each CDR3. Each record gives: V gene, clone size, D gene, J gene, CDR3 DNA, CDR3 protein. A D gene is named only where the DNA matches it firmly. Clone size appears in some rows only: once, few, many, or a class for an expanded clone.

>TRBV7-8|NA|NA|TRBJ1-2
TGTGCCAGCAGCCCGGCGGGACCTGGAGCCTATGGCTACACCTTC
CASSPAGPGAYGYTF
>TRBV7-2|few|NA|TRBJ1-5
TGTGCCAGCAGCTCTAGGGGGGGCTATAGCAATCAGCCCCAGCATTTT
CASSSRGGYSNQPQHF
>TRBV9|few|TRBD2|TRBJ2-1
TGTGCCAGCAGCGGGACTAGCGGGGATCGCGATGAGCAGTTCTTC
CASSGTSGDRDEQFF
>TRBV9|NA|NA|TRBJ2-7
TGTGCCAGCAGCGTAGGGCCAGCGGCGAACTCCTACGAGCAGTACTTC
CASSVGPAANSYEQYF
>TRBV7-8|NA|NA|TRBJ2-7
TGTGCCAGCAGCCCCAATACCGGGGCCATCTCTTACGAGCAGTACTTC
CASSPNTGAISYEQYF
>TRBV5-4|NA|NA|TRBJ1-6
TGTGCCAGCAGCTTGGCCGAGGGGCGGCTCGGTTCACCCCTCCACTTT
CASSLAEGRLGSPLHF
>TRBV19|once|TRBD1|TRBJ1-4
TGTGCCAGTAGTATCCGGGACAGAGACTTTCAAAATGAAAAACTGTTTTTT
CASSIRDRDFQNEKLFF
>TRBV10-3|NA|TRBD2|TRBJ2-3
TGTGCCATCAGTGCATCTAGCGGCGCTAGCACAGATACGCAGTATTTT
CAISASSGASTDTQYF
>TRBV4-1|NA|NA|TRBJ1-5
TGCGCCAGCAGCCAATCAGGGACACAGCCCCAGCATTTT
CASSQSGTQPQHF
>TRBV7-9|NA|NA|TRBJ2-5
TGTGCCAGCAGCTTACCTGGTGCTAAGGAGACCCAGTACTTC
CASSLPGAKETQYF
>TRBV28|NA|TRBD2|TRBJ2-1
TGTGCCAGCAGACCGACGGGGGGCTCCTACAATGAGCAGTTCTTC
CASRPTGGSYNEQFF
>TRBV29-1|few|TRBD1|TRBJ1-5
TGCAGCGTTTCGGGACAGTATAGCAATCAGCCCCAGCATTTT
CSVSGQYSNQPQHF
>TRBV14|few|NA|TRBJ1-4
TGTGCCAGCAGCCAAGGGACAGCCTTGGATGAAAAACTGTTTTTT
CASSQGTALDEKLFF
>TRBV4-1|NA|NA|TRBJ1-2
TGCGCCAGCAGCCAATCGGGAGTAGTAGGGGGCTACACCTTC
CASSQSGVVGGYTF
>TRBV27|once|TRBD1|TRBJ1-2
TGTGCCAGCAGGGGACAGGGCTATGGCTACACCTTC
CASRGQGYGYTF
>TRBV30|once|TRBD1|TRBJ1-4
TGTGCCTGGAGTGTTGCGACAGGGTTTTTGAATGAAAAACTGTTTTTT
CAWSVATGFLNEKLFF
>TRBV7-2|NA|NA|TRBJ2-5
TGTGCCAGCAGCGCGGGGAGCGCCCAAGAGACCCAGTACTTC
CASSAGSAQETQYF
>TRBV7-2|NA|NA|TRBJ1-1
TGTGCCAGCAGCTTAACCCGTTACACTGAAGCTTTCTTT
CASSLTRYTEAFF
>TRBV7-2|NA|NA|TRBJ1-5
TGTGCCAGCAGCCGCGGCGGGGGAACACGCAATCAGCCCCAGCATTTT
CASSRGGGTRNQPQHF
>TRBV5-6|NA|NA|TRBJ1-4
TGTGCCAGCAGCTTGACCAGGGGAAGCGAAAAACTGTTTTTT
CASSLTRGSEKLFF
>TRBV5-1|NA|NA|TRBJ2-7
TGCGCCAGCAGCACCAAAACAGGGCTTGGGGTCGAGCAGTACTTC
CASSTKTGLGVEQYF
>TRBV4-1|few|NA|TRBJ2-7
TGCGCCAGCAGCCAAGGTCTGATCTACGAGCAGTACTTC
CASSQGLIYEQYF
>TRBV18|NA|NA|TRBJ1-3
TGTGCCAGCTCAAGCACCTCTGGAAACACCATATATTTT
CASSSTSGNTIYF
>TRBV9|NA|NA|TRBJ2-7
TGTGCCAGCAGCGCTGGGAACAACCTGGGGGAGCAGTACTTC
CASSAGNNLGEQYF
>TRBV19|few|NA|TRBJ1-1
TGTGCCAGTAGCACACAAGACACTGAAGCTTTCTTT
CASSTQDTEAFF
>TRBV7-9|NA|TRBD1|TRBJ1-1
TGTGCCAGCAGCTCACGGGCGCAGGGGGAGACTGAAGCTTTCTTT
CASSSRAQGETEAFF
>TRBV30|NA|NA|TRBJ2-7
TGTGCCTGGAGTTCGCCCTACGAGCAGTACTTC
CAWSSPYEQYF
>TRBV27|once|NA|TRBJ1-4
TGTGCCAGCTCCCCCGTTAAAGGCCTAAATGAAAAACTGTTTTTT
CASSPVKGLNEKLFF
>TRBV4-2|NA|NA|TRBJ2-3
TGTGCCAGCAGCCAAGGAGGTTTGGGACGGTCACCAGATACGCAGTATTTT
CASSQGGLGRSPDTQYF
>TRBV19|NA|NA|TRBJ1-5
TGTGCCAGTAGTATAGCGGGCCGTAGCAATCAGCCCCAGCATTTT
CASSIAGRSNQPQHF
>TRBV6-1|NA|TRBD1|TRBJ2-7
TGTGCCAGCAGTTGGGGACAGGGGGCGGAAGAGCAGTACTTC
CASSWGQGAEEQYF
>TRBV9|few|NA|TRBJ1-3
TGTGCCAGCAGCGTAGTAGGGACTGGAAACACCATATATTTT
CASSVVGTGNTIYF
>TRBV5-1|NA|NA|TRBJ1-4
TGCGCCAGCAGCTTGCGGGACTCTGCAACTAATGAAAAACTGTTTTTT
CASSLRDSATNEKLFF
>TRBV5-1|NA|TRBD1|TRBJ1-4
TGCGCCAGCAGCCTATCTACAGGGGCTGGTAATGAAAAACTGTTTTTT
CASSLSTGAGNEKLFF
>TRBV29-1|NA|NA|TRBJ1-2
TGCAGCACGGGAGACGGTATCGACTATGGCTACACCTTC
CSTGDGIDYGYTF
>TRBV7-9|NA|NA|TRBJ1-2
TGTGCCAGCAGCTTTTCCGGGACCCTTATTTATGGCTACACCTTC
CASSFSGTLIYGYTF
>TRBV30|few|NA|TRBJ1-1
TGTGCCTGGAGGGGGAAGGGGAATACCCCGAACACTGAAGCTTTCTTT
CAWRGKGNTPNTEAFF
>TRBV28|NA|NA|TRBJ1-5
TGTGCCAGCAGAAAGGTTAATCAGCCCCAGCATTTT
CASRKVNQPQHF
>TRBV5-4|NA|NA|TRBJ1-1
TGTGCCAGCACCCATCCGAACGGGAGAAACACTGAAGCTTTCTTT
CASTHPNGRNTEAFF
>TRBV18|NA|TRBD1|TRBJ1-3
TGTGCCAGCTCACCAGGGACAGGGACTGGAAACACCATATATTTT
CASSPGTGTGNTIYF
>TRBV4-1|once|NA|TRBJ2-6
TGCGCCACCCGGGGGCCTCGGGCCAACGTCCTGACTTTC
CATRGPRANVLTF
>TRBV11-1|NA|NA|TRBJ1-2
TGTGCCAGCAGCCTACGTACTAACTATGGCTACACCTTC
CASSLRTNYGYTF
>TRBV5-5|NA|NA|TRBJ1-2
TGTGCCAGCAGCTTGCGAGGACTCCTCAACTATGGCTACACCTTC
CASSLRGLLNYGYTF
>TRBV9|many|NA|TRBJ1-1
TGTGCCAGCAGCGTAGGAGAGGGACACTACACTGAAGCTTTCTTT
CASSVGEGHYTEAFF
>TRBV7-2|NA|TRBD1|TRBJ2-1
TGTGCCAGCAGCTTAGGGGGGGGACAGGGGAATGAGCAGTTCTTC
CASSLGGGQGNEQFF
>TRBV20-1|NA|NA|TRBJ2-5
TGCAGTGCTGGGACTCAGGGGACCCAGTACTTC
CSAGTQGTQYF
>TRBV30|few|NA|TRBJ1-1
TGTGCCTGGAAAAACAGGCAATTCATGAACACTGAAGCTTTCTTT
CAWKNRQFMNTEAFF
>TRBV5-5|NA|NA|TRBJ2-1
TGTGCCAGCAGCTCTGGGAGGACAGCAGACAATGAGCAGTTCTTC
CASSSGRTADNEQFF
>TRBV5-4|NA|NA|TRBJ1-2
TGTGCCAGCAGCCCCGGGACCGTCGGTGGCTACACCTTC
CASSPGTVGGYTF
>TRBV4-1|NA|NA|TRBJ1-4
TGCGCCAGCAGCTTGGGGGATAATAATGAAAAACTGTTTTTT
CASSLGDNNEKLFF
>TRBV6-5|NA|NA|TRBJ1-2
TGTGCCAGCAGTTACTCGGACAGTCCCTATGGCTACACCTTC
CASSYSDSPYGYTF
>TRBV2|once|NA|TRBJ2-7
TGTGCCAGCAGACCCAGTACCTACGAGCAGTACTTC
CASRPSTYEQYF